A single sample gave rise to the 30 T cell receptor beta chains below, sequenced in a study of cytomegalovirus exposure and HLA in healthy donors. PCR amplification relied on 60 Vbeta primers (plus 13 Jbeta primers). This table comes from immunoSEQ multiplex PCR, and its TCRdb copy is limited to in-frame clones, with some not included. The sample holds about 88,000 clones, roughly three quarters seen once. Sequences were obtained from PBMCs. The receptors here all came from a woman aged 40 to 55 in good health and CMV-seronegative.

The rearrangement joins TRBV4-3 to TRBJ1-2; possible D gene TRBD1, 6 bases. This CDR3 is 18 amino acids long. Germline CDR1 reads LGHNA; CDR2 reads YSLEER. The germline V and J ends were trimmed by 0 bases and 1 base, with 18 bases remaining between them. CDR3 region: CASSQDRVEQGSNYGYTF. The CDR3 nucleotides read TGCGCCAGCAGCCAAGATCGGGTTGAACAGGGAAGTAACTATGGCTACACCTTC.

The rearrangement joins TRBV6-6 to TRBJ1-6; perhaps TRBD1 as D (5 bases). This CDR3 is 16 amino acids long. From germline, CDR1 is MNHNY and CDR2 SVGAGI (reference sequence). The V gene lost 10 bases and the J gene lost 0 bases, with 16 bases spanning the gap. CDR3 bases: TGTGCCATTGGGGCCAGTCGACCCTCCTATAATTCACCCCTCCACTTT. This encodes CAIGASRPSYNSPLHF.

The chain employs TRBV5-1 and TRBJ1-4; D not resolved. The germline V gene encodes CDR1 SGHRS and CDR2 YFSETQ. The CDR3 contains 14 residues. Trimming pared 2 bases from V and 0 bases from J, leaving 5 bases between. The DNA for the CDR3 is TGCGCCAGCAGCTTTGGAGCAACTAATGAAAAACTGTTTTTT. It specifies CASSFGATNEKLFF. Based on the CDR3 plus reference TRBV5-1 and TRBJ1-4, the full variable domain is KAGVTQTPRYLIKTRGQQVTLSCSPISGHRSVSWYQQTPGQGLQFLFEYFSETQRNKGNFPGRFSGRQFSNSRSEMNVSTLELGDSALYLCASSFGATNEKLFFGSGTQLSVL.

This clone occurred a few times. The genes are TRBV18 and TRBJ2-7, with 9 bases aligning to TRBD2. V gave up 8 bases and J gave up 2 bases; unmatched junction bases: 7. Germline V lookup: CDR1 KGHSH, CDR2 LQKENI. The CDR3 totals 14 residues. Here the CDR3 DNA reads TGTGCCAGCGCTAGCGGGGCACAAACCTACGAGCAGTACTTC. It specifies CASASGAQTYEQYF.

This chain uses TRBV6-5 with TRBJ1-6, with D maybe TRBD1 (5 bases). The CDR3 covers 14 residues. CDR1 and CDR2 (germline): MNHEY, SVGAGI. The V end lost 6 bases, the J end lost 9 bases, and 15 bases lay between the germline ends. The CDR3, as DNA: TGTGCCAGCAGCACTTCGGGGGAAAGTTCACCCCTCCACTTT. Protein sequence: CASSTSGESSPLHF.

V and J are TRBV18 and TRBJ1-4, with D possibly TRBD1 on 5 matching bases. Looked up from germline, CDR1 is KGHSH and CDR2 is LQKENI. The CDR3 is 13 residues long. With 3 bases removed from V and 8 bases from J, the gap between germline ends came to 10 bases. The CDR3 bases are TGTGCCAGCTCACCGTGGCAGGGAGAAAAACTGTTTTTT. Amino acids: CASSPWQGEKLFF.

The rearrangement joins TRBV14 to TRBJ2-2; 7 nucleotides match TRBD2. V lost 1 base, J lost 5 bases, and 7 bases stayed unmatched. Germline CDR1 is SGHDN and CDR2 is FVKESK. CDR3 length: 16 residues. In DNA form, the CDR3 reads TGTGCCAGCAGCCAAGCGGTAGCGGGTCGGACCGGGGAGCTGTTTTTT. Protein: CASSQAVAGRTGELFF.

V gene TRBV6-5 combines with J gene TRBJ1-2; D is unclear. The V gene lost 6 bases and the J gene lost 4 bases, with 9 bases spanning the gap. Per the germline V gene, CDR1 is MNHEY and CDR2 is SVGAGI. This CDR3 has 12 residues. CDR3 amino acids: CASRNDIYGYTF. As DNA, the CDR3 is TGTGCCAGCAGGAATGACATCTATGGCTACACCTTC.

Details on this clone: Other DNA sequences in this sample translate to the same CDR3. This chain joins TRBV6-6 and TRBJ1-1; D unresolved. The CDR3 contains 14 residues. V lost 2 bases to trimming and J lost 7 bases, with 14 bases between them. Germline V gene data show CDR1 as MNHNY and CDR2 as SVGAGI (reference sequence). The CDR3 sequence is CASSYADLDFEAFF. CDR3 coding DNA: TGTGCCAGCAGTTACGCCGACCTAGACTTTGAAGCTTTCTTT.

The chain uses TRBV6-5 and TRBJ1-1, with D unresolved. In germline, CDR1 is MNHEY, CDR2 SVGAGI. Trimming removed 0 bases at V and 1 base at J, with 6 bases between. This CDR3 has 14 residues. The CDR3 region has the DNA TGTGCCAGCAGTTACTCTCCGGGGAACACTGAAGCTTTCTTT. It is translated as CASSYSPGNTEAFF.

The chain has TRBV5-6 and TRBJ1-2, with a weak D call TRBD1 (5 bases). Trimming pared 5 bases from V and 3 bases from J, leaving 14 bases between. Per germline, CDR1 SGHDT and CDR2 YYEEEE. CDR3 size: 14 residues. The CDR3 DNA is TGTGCCAGCAGTGGAAGGGGACTTTACTATGGCTACACCTTC. It is translated as CASSGRGLYYGYTF.

The chain uses TRBV19 and TRBJ1-4, with D maybe TRBD1 (5 bases). From germline, CDR1 is LNHDA and CDR2 SQIVND (reference sequence). CDR3 length equals 17 residues. Trimming took 0 bases from V and 4 from J, leaving 15 bases between them. The CDR3 sequence: CASSIDPQGSFNEKLFF. The CDR3, as DNA: TGTGCCAGTAGTATAGACCCGCAGGGCTCTTTTAATGAAAAACTGTTTTTT.

The V and J genes are TRBV7-2 and TRBJ1-2; TRBD1 matches 7 bases. This CDR3 has 15 residues. Germline CDR1 SGHTA, CDR2 FQGNSA. V gave up 2 bases and J gave up 1 base; unmatched junction bases: 4. CDR3 DNA sequence: TGTGCCAGCAGCTTAAATACAGGGGTTAACTATGGCTACACCTTC. Residues: CASSLNTGVNYGYTF.

The J gene is TRBJ1-2, the V gene TRBV27; D gene uncertain. Per the germline V gene, CDR1 is MNHEY and CDR2 is SMNVEV (reference sequence). The CDR3 is made up of 15 amino acids. Trimming took 4 bases from V and 5 from J, leaving 17 bases between them. The CDR3 loop reads CASSSPGEGGYGYTF. CDR3 in DNA: TGTGCCAGCAGTTCCCCCGGGGAGGGCGGGTATGGCTACACCTTC.

The CDR3 region is CASSGQTKADTQYF. DNA for the CDR3: TGTGCCAGCAGTGGACAGACCAAGGCCGATACGCAGTATTTT. The chain employs TRBV2 and TRBJ2-3, with D tentatively TRBD1 (5 bases). The CDR3 is 14 amino acids. The V and J ends lost 4 bases and 6 bases respectively, with 14 bases between them. CDR1 SNHLY and CDR2 FYNNEI come from the germline V gene.

J is TRBJ1-1 and V is TRBV6-5, with 10 bases identical to TRBD1. After removal of 8 bases from V and 1 base from J, the junction contained 4 bases not matched to a gene. The CDR3 runs 14 residues. CDR1 MNHEY and CDR2 SVGAGI come from the germline V gene. The CDR3 sequence is CASGQGDKNTEAFF. DNA for the CDR3: TGTGCCAGCGGACAGGGGGATAAGAACACTGAAGCTTTCTTT.

J is TRBJ1-6 and V is TRBV7-9; no reliable D call. CDR1 and CDR2 from the germline V gene are SEHNR and FQNEAQ (reference sequence). CDR3 length equals 12 residues. V was trimmed by 8 bases and J by 9 bases, leaving 11 bases between them. CDR3 coding DNA: TGTGCCAGCTGCATCGGGAGTTCACCCCTCCACTTT. This sequence encodes CASCIGSSPLHF.

This clone was observed once. The chain joins TRBV6-1 to TRBJ2-7, with 7 bases matching TRBD1. This CDR3 spans 14 amino acids. Looked up from germline, CDR1 is MNHNS and CDR2 is SASEGT. After removal of 6 bases from V and 4 bases from J, the junction contained 9 bases not matched to a gene. CDR3 protein: CASRVGGAVYEQYF. CDR3 in DNA: TGTGCCAGCAGAGTAGGGGGCGCGGTTTACGAGCAGTACTTC.

The chain joins TRBV5-6 to TRBJ2-2; TRBD2 is a possible D gene (6 bases). CDR3 length: 17 amino acids. CDR1 SGHDT and CDR2 YYEEEE come from the germline V gene. The V end lost 4 bases, the J end lost 7 bases, and 23 bases lay between the germline ends. The CDR3 protein is CASSKGRDSYYIGELFF. CDR3 DNA: TGTGCCAGCAGCAAAGGGCGGGACTCCTACTATATCGGGGAGCTGTTTTTT.

The chain employs TRBV19 and TRBJ1-1, with D maybe TRBD1 (6 bases). The length of the CDR3 is 16 residues. With 7 bases removed from V and 1 base from J, the gap between germline ends came to 19 bases. Germline assignment: CDR1 LNHDA and CDR2 SQIVND (reference sequence). The CDR3 DNA reads as TGTGCCAGTACCTGGGGGACACCTTCTACGAACACTGAAGCTTTCTTT. Residues: CASTWGTPSTNTEAFF.

The chain has TRBV30 and TRBJ1-1; the D gene is possibly TRBD1 (6 bases). Germline V gene data show CDR1 as GTSNPN and CDR2 as SVGIG (reference sequence). The ends were cut back, 2 bases at V and 4 bases at J, with 17 bases in the middle. This CDR3 spans 15 amino acids. The CDR3 DNA is TGTGCCTGGAGTACGGGAACAGGGATAGTCACTGAAGCTTTCTTT. Protein: CAWSTGTGIVTEAFF.

This clone was observed a single time. V and J are TRBV29-1 and TRBJ1-1; D not certain. From germline, CDR1 is SQVTM and CDR2 ANQGSEA. Trimming took off 6 bases at V and 6 bases at J, with 11 bases between the two ends. The CDR3 is 11 amino acids. DNA for the CDR3: TGCAGCGTCCGCAGAGAGGCTGAAGCTTTCTTT. This sequence encodes CSVRREAEAFF. Together with reference TRBV29-1 and TRBJ1-1, the CDR3 gives the full variable domain: SAVISQKPSRDICQRGTSLTIQCQVDSQVTMMFWYRQQPGQSLTLIATANQGSEATYESGFVIDKFPISRPNLTFSTLTVSNMSPEDSSIYLCSVRREAEAFFGQGTRLTVV.

The gene calls are TRBV27 and TRBJ2-3, with 12 positions matching TRBD1. The CDR3 has 15 amino acids. The germline V gene has CDR1 MNHEY and CDR2 SMNVEV (reference sequence). J lost 7 bases, V lost 0 bases, and 2 bases had no gene match. The CDR3: CASSLSGTGGNTQYF. The CDR3 DNA is TGTGCCAGCAGTTTATCCGGGACAGGGGGCAATACGCAGTATTTT.

This clone was recorded a few times. The chain is built from TRBV11-1 and TRBJ1-1, with D maybe TRBD1 (5 bases). The CDR3 totals 13 residues. Deletions cut 3 bases from V and 1 base from J, with 6 bases between. Germline-derived CDR1 and CDR2 are SGHAT and FQDESV (reference sequence). The CDR3 spells CASSFTGNTEAFF. CDR3 nucleotides: TGTGCCAGCAGCTTTACAGGGAACACTGAAGCTTTCTTT.

CDR3 protein: CAISAQNTEAFF. The CDR3, as DNA: TGTGCCATCAGTGCCCAGAACACTGAAGCTTTCTTT. The chain uses TRBV10-3 and TRBJ1-1; D is unclear. CDR1 ENHRY and CDR2 SYGVKD come from the germline V gene. Trimming cost V 4 bases and J 1 base, with 4 bases left between them. This CDR3 has 12 residues.

The chain links TRBV6-5 to TRBJ1-6; tentatively, D is TRBD1 (5 bases). The V end was cut by 8 bases, the J end by 4 bases, with 9 bases between. The germline CDR1 and CDR2 sequences are MNHEY and SVGAGI. The CDR3 is made up of 13 amino acids. Written as DNA, the CDR3 is TGTGCCAGCCGACAGTCATATAATTCACCCCTCCACTTT. Amino acids: CASRQSYNSPLHF.

The V and J genes are TRBV5-4 and TRBJ2-7; 13 bases fit TRBD2. Trimming removed 4 bases from V and 7 bases from J; junction bases left unmatched: 8. This CDR3 spans 15 amino acids. Per the germline V gene, CDR1 is SGHNT and CDR2 is YYREEE (reference sequence). CDR3 loop: CASSKTSGGAWEQYF. Written as DNA, the CDR3 is TGTGCCAGCAGCAAAACTAGCGGGGGGGCTTGGGAGCAGTACTTC.

This chain uses TRBV27 with TRBJ2-7; the match to TRBD1 covers 8 bases. V was clipped by 6 bases and J by 7 bases; unmatched bases: 8. The CDR3 runs 13 residues. In germline, CDR1 is MNHEY, CDR2 SMNVEV (reference sequence). This chain's CDR3 is CASRQTGGWEQYF. In DNA, the CDR3 is TGTGCCAGCAGACAAACAGGGGGATGGGAGCAGTACTTC.

V and J are TRBV6-5 and TRBJ2-4; D gene uncertain. The CDR3 totals 15 residues. The germline V gene has CDR1 MNHEY and CDR2 SVGAGI. With 4 bases removed from V and 0 bases from J, the gap between germline ends came to 10 bases. Here the CDR3 reads CASSSGGLAKNIQYF. CDR3 nucleotides: TGTGCCAGCAGTTCCGGTGGTCTAGCCAAAAACATTCAGTACTTC.

With respect to this clone: This CDR3 is also generated by other DNA sequences in the sample. V gene TRBV7-9 combines with J gene TRBJ1-1; D ambiguous. V was shortened by 5 bases and J by 2 bases, with 12 bases between the two germline ends. This CDR3 region has 14 residues. Germline CDR1 reads SEHNR; CDR2 reads FQNEAQ (reference sequence). CDR3: CASSPPGGNTEAFF. The CDR3 DNA reads TGTGCCAGCAGCCCACCCGGTGGTAACACTGAAGCTTTCTTT.